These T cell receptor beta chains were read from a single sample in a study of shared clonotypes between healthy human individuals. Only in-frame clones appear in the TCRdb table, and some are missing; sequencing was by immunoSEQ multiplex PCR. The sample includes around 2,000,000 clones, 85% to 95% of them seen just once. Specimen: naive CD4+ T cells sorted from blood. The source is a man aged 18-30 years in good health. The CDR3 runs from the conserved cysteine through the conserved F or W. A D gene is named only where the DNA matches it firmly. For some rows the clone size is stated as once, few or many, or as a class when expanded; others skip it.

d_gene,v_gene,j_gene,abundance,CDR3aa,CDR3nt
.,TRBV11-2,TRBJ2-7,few,CASSPQVWEAGYEQYF,TGTGCCAGCAGCCCCCAGGTATGGGAAGCGGGCTACGAGCAGTACTTC
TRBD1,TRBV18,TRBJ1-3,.,CASSSGQGNTIYF,TGTGCCAGCTCGTCGGGACAGGGAAACACCATATATTTT
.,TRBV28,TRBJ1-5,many,CASSSIYQPQHF,TGTGCCAGCAGTTCGATCTATCAGCCCCAGCATTTT
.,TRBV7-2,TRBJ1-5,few,CASSLEGNSNQPQHF,TGTGCCAGCAGCTTAGAGGGAAATAGCAATCAGCCCCAGCATTTT
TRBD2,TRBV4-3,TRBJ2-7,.,CASARGEGTYEQYF,TGCGCCAGCGCCCGGGGGGAAGGAACCTACGAGCAGTACTTC
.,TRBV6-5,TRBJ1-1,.,CASSPDSLNTEAFF,TGTGCCAGCAGCCCGGACAGTTTGAACACTGAAGCTTTCTTT
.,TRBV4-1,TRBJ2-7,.,CASSGDRGEGYEQYF,TGCGCCAGCAGCGGAGACAGAGGGGAAGGCTACGAGCAGTACTTC
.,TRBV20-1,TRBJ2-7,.,CSAVHQYEQYF,TGCAGTGCCGTCCACCAGTACGAGCAGTACTTC
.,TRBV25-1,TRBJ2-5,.,CASSESWEEGETQYF,TGTGCCAGCAGTGAAAGTTGGGAGGAGGGCGAGACCCAGTACTTC
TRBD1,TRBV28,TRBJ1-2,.,CASSLGQGNYGYTF,TGTGCCAGCAGTTTGGGACAGGGTAACTATGGCTACACCTTC
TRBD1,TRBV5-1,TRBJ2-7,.,CASSLSPGQGTYEQYF,TGCGCCAGCAGCTTGTCCCCGGGACAGGGGACCTACGAGCAGTACTTC
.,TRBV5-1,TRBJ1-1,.,CASSLPDDSGGKAFF,TGCGCCAGCAGCTTGCCCGATGACAGTGGGGGAAAAGCTTTCTTT
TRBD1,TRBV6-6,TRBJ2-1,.,CATGQGRDEQFF,TGTGCCACGGGACAGGGGCGGGATGAGCAGTTCTTC
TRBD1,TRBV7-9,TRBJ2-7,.,CASSPGTVDSSYEQYF,TGTGCCAGCAGCCCTGGGACAGTAGATAGCTCCTACGAGCAGTACTTC
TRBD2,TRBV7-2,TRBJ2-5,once,CASSPWPSGGQETQYF,TGTGCCAGCAGCCCCTGGCCTAGCGGGGGACAAGAGACCCAGTACTTC
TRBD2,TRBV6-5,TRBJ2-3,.,CASSYSSSGFTDTQYF,TGTGCCAGCAGTTACTCGTCTAGCGGGTTCACAGATACGCAGTATTTT
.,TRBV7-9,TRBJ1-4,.,CASSLEGTGRNEKLFF,TGTGCCAGCAGCTTAGAAGGGACCGGGAGGAATGAAAAACTGTTTTTT
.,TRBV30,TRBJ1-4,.,CAWQGNEKLFF,TGTGCCTGGCAGGGAAATGAAAAACTGTTTTTT
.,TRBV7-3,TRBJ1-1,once,CASSESFKGTEAFF,TGTGCCAGCAGCGAATCTTTTAAAGGGACTGAAGCTTTCTTT
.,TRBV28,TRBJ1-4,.,CASSFSGPNEKLFF,TGTGCCAGCAGTTTCTCGGGACCTAATGAAAAACTGTTTTTT
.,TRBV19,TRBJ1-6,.,CATLGLDNSPLHF,TGTGCCACTTTGGGACTGGATAATTCACCCCTCCACTTT
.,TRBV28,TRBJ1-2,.,CASSFRSNGYTF,TGTGCCAGCAGTTTCAGGTCTAACGGCTACACCTTC
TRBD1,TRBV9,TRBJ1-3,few,CASSPVPTGASGNTIYF,TGTGCCAGCAGCCCCGTACCGACAGGGGCCTCCGGAAACACCATATATTTT
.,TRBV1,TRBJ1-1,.,CTSSQARRAVTEAFF,TGCACCAGCAGCCAAGCTCGCCGGGCAGTCACTGAAGCTTTCTTT
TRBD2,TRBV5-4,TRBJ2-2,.,CASSRKAGGGTGELFF,TGTGCCAGCAGCCGGAAGGCGGGAGGAGGGACCGGGGAGCTGTTTTTT
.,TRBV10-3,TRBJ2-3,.,CAITSLSAADTQYF,TGTGCCATCACGTCACTCTCGGCCGCAGATACGCAGTATTTT
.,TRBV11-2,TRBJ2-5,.,CASSLVPAGETQYF,TGTGCCAGCAGCTTAGTCCCGGCGGGGGAGACCCAGTACTTC
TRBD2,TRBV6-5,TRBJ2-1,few,CASSYSGGSSYNEQFF,TGTGCCAGCAGTTACTCGGGCGGGAGCTCCTACAATGAGCAGTTCTTC
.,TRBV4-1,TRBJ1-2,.,CASSQATGAGYGYTF,TGCGCCAGCAGCCAAGCCACGGGGGCGGGCTATGGCTACACCTTC
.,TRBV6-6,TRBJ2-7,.,CASSYARTGEQYF,TGTGCCAGCAGTTACGCCCGAACCGGCGAGCAGTACTTC
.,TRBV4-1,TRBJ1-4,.,CASSQERGFDKIF,TGCGCCAGCAGCCAAGAACGAGGTTTCGACAAGATTTTT
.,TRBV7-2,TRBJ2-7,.,CASSSSTQQYF,TGTGCCAGCAGCTCCTCTACGCAGCAGTACTTC
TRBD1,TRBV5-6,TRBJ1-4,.,CASSLLWTGVEKLFF,TGTGCCAGCAGCTTGTTATGGACAGGGGTTGAAAAACTGTTTTTT
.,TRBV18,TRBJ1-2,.,CASSPPGGGYTF,TGTGCCAGCTCACCACCTGGTGGAGGCTACACCTTC
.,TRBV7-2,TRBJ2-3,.,CASSFPGVTQYF,TGTGCCAGCAGCTTCCCTGGGGTCACGCAGTATTTT
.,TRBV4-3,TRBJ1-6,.,CASSQVQGGPNSPLHF,TGCGCCAGCAGCCAGGTACAGGGTGGGCCCAATTCACCCCTCCACTTT
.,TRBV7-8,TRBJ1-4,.,CASSHRVGEKLFF,TGTGCCAGCAGTCACAGGGTAGGAGAAAAACTGTTTTTT
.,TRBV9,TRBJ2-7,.,CASSSRTPPYEQYF,TGTGCCAGCAGCTCGCGGACCCCACCCTACGAGCAGTACTTC
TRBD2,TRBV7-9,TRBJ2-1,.,CASSPGTSGRGEFGEQFF,TGTGCCAGCAGCCCAGGGACTAGCGGGAGGGGGGAGTTTGGTGAGCAGTTCTTC
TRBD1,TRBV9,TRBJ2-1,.,CASSVEATGGKDNEQFF,TGTGCCAGCAGCGTAGAGGCAACAGGGGGCAAAGACAATGAGCAGTTCTTC
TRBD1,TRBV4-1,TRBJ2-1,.,CASRSQGVTYNEQFF,TGCGCCAGCAGGTCTCAGGGGGTGACATACAATGAGCAGTTCTTC
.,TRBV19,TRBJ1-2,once,CASSSIRDTLTF,TGTGCCAGTAGTAGTATCCGGGATACCCTCACCTTC
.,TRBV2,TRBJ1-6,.,CASSELHVDAYSPLHF,TGTGCCAGCAGTGAATTACACGTGGACGCCTATTCACCCCTCCACTTT
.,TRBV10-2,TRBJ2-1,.,CASIGQGNEQFF,TGCGCCAGCATTGGGCAGGGGAATGAGCAGTTCTTC
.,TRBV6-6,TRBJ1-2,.,CASTEGYPGYTF,TGTGCCAGCACGGAGGGGTACCCCGGCTACACCTTC
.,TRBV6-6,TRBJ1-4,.,CASSSGQSREKLFF,TGTGCCAGCAGCTCCGGACAGAGTCGAGAAAAACTGTTTTTT
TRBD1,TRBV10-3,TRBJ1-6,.,CAISEGQVNSPLHF,TGTGCCATCAGTGAGGGACAGGTGAATTCACCCCTCCACTTT
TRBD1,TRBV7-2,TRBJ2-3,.,CASSRGTGPDTQYF,TGTGCCAGCAGCAGAGGGACAGGGCCAGATACGCAGTATTTT
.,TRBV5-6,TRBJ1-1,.,CASSLAGGNTEAFF,TGTGCCAGCAGCTTGGCTGGGGGAAACACTGAAGCTTTCTTT